The rows below give T cell receptor beta chains drawn from one sample of a study of blood T cell repertoires in COVID-19. The data were produced by immunoSEQ multiplex PCR, yet TCRdb's version contains in-frame clones alone and is incomplete. Among some 180,000 clones listed, approximately 84% were seen once. Sequences were obtained from peripheral blood. The receptors shown here come from a human donor in a cohort sampled during active COVID-19. Each CDR3 is given with its conserved first and last residue. D genes are given only for firm matches. Clone size, where shown, is once, few, many, or a class for clones that have expanded.

v_gene,j_gene,abundance,d_gene,CDR3nt,CDR3aa
TRBV4-2,TRBJ2-7,few,-,TGTGCCAGCAGCTTCCGGGACACCTACGAGCAGTACTTC,CASSFRDTYEQYF
TRBV4-1,TRBJ2-7,-,TRBD1,TGCGCCAGCAAGTTGGAGGGACAGGGAACCTACGAGCAGTACTTC,CASKLEGQGTYEQYF
TRBV11-2,TRBJ2-3,-,TRBD1,TGTGCCAGCAGCCAAGAAGGGGGACAGGGGGTCTTCACAGATACGCAGTATTTT,CASSQEGGQGVFTDTQYF
TRBV19,TRBJ1-5,-,TRBD1,TGTGCCAGTAGGCAGCACCTGGACAGGGTCAACCAGCCCCAGCATTTT,CASRQHLDRVNQPQHF
TRBV2,TRBJ1-2,-,TRBD1,TGTGCCAGCACCCCGACAGGGATGGGGGGTTACTATGGCTACACCTTC,CASTPTGMGGYYGYTF
TRBV30,TRBJ1-1,-,-,TGTGCCTGGAGCCTTTCCCTAAGACAGGTGGGGACTGAAGCTTTCTTT,CAWSLSLRQVGTEAFF
TRBV20-1,TRBJ2-1,-,-,TGCAGTCCCCGACAGGAACAGTTCTTC,CSPRQEQFF
TRBV19,TRBJ2-3,-,TRBD1,TGTGCCAGTAGTTCAAGGACAGGAAACACAGATACGCAGTATTTT,CASSSRTGNTDTQYF
TRBV4-1,TRBJ1-1,-,-,TGCGCCAGCAGCCACGCCACAGGGTCCCCGAACACTGAAGCTTTCTTT,CASSHATGSPNTEAFF
TRBV9,TRBJ2-7,-,TRBD1,TGTGCCAGCAGCGTAGAGGGGCAGGGGGCCAGCGAGCAGTACTTC,CASSVEGQGASEQYF
TRBV19,TRBJ2-3,-,TRBD2,TGTGCCAGTATGAAGACCGCCGCGGGGGGCTATACGCAGTATTTT,CASMKTAAGGYTQYF
TRBV3-1/TRBV3-2,TRBJ2-1,once,TRBD2,TGTGCCAGCAGCACTATAGCGGGGGGCTACAATGAGCAGTTCTTC,CASSTIAGGYNEQFF